This T cell receptor (beta chain) was captured in a study of beta chain features in type 1 diabetes. Study-wide findings and caveats: Compared to healthy donors, patients appeared to have naive, central memory and Treg TCRB repertoires that were more alike. Highly expressing activated T cells could be over-counted with a cDNA template. Shorter templates might be favored by PCR, equally in patients and controls. The study found fewer insertions and more deletions at VDJ junctions in type 1 diabetes patients.

Comment on this clone: Antigen specificity is unknown.

CDR3 size: 16 residues. Germline CDR1 reads MGHDK; CDR2 reads SYGVNS. V lost 4 bases and J lost 5, with 18 bases in between. Reverse transcribing all isolated RNA meant expressed TCRB transcripts were sequenced. Measured with immunoSEQ multiplex PCR; TCRdb has only the in-frame clones, and not every one. The sample lists a few hundred thousand clones, around 30% occurring once. The receptor was isolated from a man aged 18 to 35 in good health. The specimen sequenced was naive CD4+ T cells from blood. The chain is built from TRBV25-1 and TRBJ2-1; D may correspond to TRBD1 or TRBD2 (5 bases each). In DNA, the CDR3 is TGTGCCAGCAGTGCCTCCGGGACGCATCTAAACAATGAGCAGTTCTTC. Encoded protein: CASSASGTHLNNEQFF.